The clone carrying this T cell receptor beta chain has just a few counts. The sample comes from a study of blood T cell repertoires in COVID-19. Study context: Collection of acute and convalescent COVID-19 samples took place in the United States, Italy and Spain. T cells, B-cell-depleted T cells, or PBMCs provided the cDNA or gDNA that served as material.

In the source study's methods: Estimated nucleated cell counts came from reference gene primer amplification. Data came from immunoSEQ multiplex PCR; TCRdb stores just in-frame clones and leaves some out. V and J calls and clone size follow that table, whereas D and trimming were derived from the DNA. The sample lists 130,000 to 150,000 clones; roughly 89% were seen once. This CDR3 has 16 amino acids. V lost 4 bases and J lost 3, with 19 bases in between. CDR1 is MNHEY and CDR2 is SMNVEV in the germline V gene (reference sequence). The receptor was isolated from a middle-aged woman with acute or convalescent COVID-19. The V gene is TRBV27, the J gene TRBJ2-7; possible D gene TRBD2, 5 bases. Material for sequencing was peripheral blood. The CDR3 nucleotides are TGTGCCAGCAGTTCCTCGACTAATTTGGGGTACTACGAGCAGTACTTC. Protein: CASSSSTNLGYYEQYF.